This T cell receptor (beta chain) was found in a study of cytomegalovirus exposure and HLA in healthy donors. With 60 Vbeta and 13 Jbeta primers, the PCR was carried out. Sequencing was performed with immunoSEQ multiplex PCR; in TCRdb, only in-frame clones are kept and a portion is missing. The sample has more than 95,000 clones; less than 85% are singletons. Sequenced: PBMCs. The receptor was derived from a man aged 35-49 years in good health and CMV-seropositive.

CDR3 loop: CASKPNRGVEAFF. Written as DNA, the CDR3 is TGTGCCAGTAAACCAAACAGGGGCGTCGAAGCTTTCTTT. The chain employs TRBV2 and TRBJ1-1; 7 bases are a match to TRBD1. With V trimmed by 9 bases and J by 8 bases, 12 bases remained unmatched. This CDR3 is 13 amino acids long. Germline lookup yields CDR1 SNHLY and CDR2 FYNNEI.